Each of the 20 T cell receptor beta chains below was sequenced from the same sample in a study of cytomegalovirus exposure and HLA in healthy donors. Amplification used 60 Vbeta primers and 13 Jbeta primers. The repertoire was sequenced with immunoSEQ multiplex PCR; TCRdb's copy has only in-frame clones and lacks some. This sample has over 120,000 clones; 75% to 85% occur once, and the top ten carry 2% to 3%. The source material was PBMCs. These receptors were collected from a woman aged 18-29 years in good health and CMV-seropositive.

The rearrangement joins TRBV5-1 to TRBJ1-1; D is unresolved. V lost 2 bases and J 1 base, leaving 6 bases between the germline ends. Germline V gene data show CDR1 as SGHRS and CDR2 as YFSETQ. This CDR3 has 13 residues. Written as DNA, the CDR3 is TGCGCCAGCAGCTTACCTACGAACACTGAAGCTTTCTTT. This codes for CASSLPTNTEAFF.

The chain has TRBV9 and TRBJ2-1; TRBD1 aligns across 9 bases. Looked up from germline, CDR1 is SGDLS and CDR2 is YYNGEE. CDR3 length: 15 amino acids. Trimming took 4 bases from V and 0 from J; bases not matched to a gene: 2. The CDR3: CASSQGQGSYNEQFF. The CDR3 nucleotides read TGTGCCAGCAGCCAGGGACAGGGCTCCTACAATGAGCAGTTCTTC.

The V gene is TRBV19, the J gene TRBJ2-1, with 9 bases aligning to TRBD2. After removal of 6 bases from V and 4 bases from J, the junction contained 7 bases not matched to a gene. The germline CDR1 and CDR2 sequences are LNHDA and SQIVND (reference sequence). The CDR3 is 15 residues long. CDR3 DNA sequence: TGTGCCAGTAGCATCCAGGGACTAGCTTACAATGAGCAGTTCTTC. This translates into CASSIQGLAYNEQFF.

The V and J genes are TRBV15 and TRBJ1-2, with D unclear. The CDR3 contains 16 residues. The germline V gene has CDR1 LNHNV and CDR2 YYDKDF (reference sequence). Trimming removed 0 bases from V and 5 bases from J, with 16 bases in between. CDR3 residues: CATSRDPFSTGYGYTF. CDR3 sequence (DNA): TGTGCCACCAGCAGAGATCCTTTTTCCACCGGGTATGGCTACACCTTC.

The J gene is TRBJ2-7, the V gene TRBV6-1, with 8 bases matching TRBD1. CDR1 MNHNS and CDR2 SASEGT come from the germline V gene. J lost 0 bases, V lost 7 bases, and 8 bases had no gene match. This CDR3 has 15 amino acids. CDR3 loop: CASTVRDRISYEQYF. CDR3 coding DNA: TGTGCCAGCACAGTAAGGGACAGGATCTCCTACGAGCAGTACTTC.

The chain links TRBV19 to TRBJ2-7; 10 nucleotides agree with TRBD2. This CDR3 has 15 residues. The germline V gene encodes CDR1 LNHDA and CDR2 SQIVND (reference sequence). The trim removed 5 bases at V and 4 bases at J, leaving 8 bases unmatched. CDR3 DNA sequence: TGTGCCAGTAGTTCCGAGCGGGGGGGCACTTACGAGCAGTACTTC. It yields the protein CASSSERGGTYEQYF. The whole variable domain, remainder taken from reference TRBV19 and TRBJ2-7, is DGGITQSPKYLFRKEGQNVTLSCEQNLNHDAMYWYRQDPGQGLRLIYYSQIVNDFQKGDIAEGYSVSREKKESFPLTVTSAQKNPTAFYLCASSSERGGTYEQYFGPGTRLTVT.

This chain links TRBV15 with TRBJ1-1; 8 positions match TRBD1. V lost 2 bases to trimming and J lost 1 base; unmatched junction nucleotides: 6. Germline V gene sequence: CDR1 LNHNV, CDR2 YYDKDF (reference sequence). The length of the CDR3 is 16 residues. The CDR3 DNA sequence: TGTGCCACCAGCAGAAAACAGGGGGTCGCGAACACTGAAGCTTTCTTT. This translates into CATSRKQGVANTEAFF.

The rearrangement uses TRBV9 and TRBJ2-1; a possible D gene is TRBD2 (6 bases). V was cut by 3 bases and J by 12 bases, with 13 bases left in between. From germline, CDR1 is SGDLS and CDR2 YYNGEE. The CDR3 is made up of 12 amino acids. CDR3 loop: CASSGYGGRQFF. CDR3 coding DNA: TGTGCCAGCAGCGGGTATGGGGGGAGGCAGTTCTTC.

This chain connects TRBV29-1 to TRBJ1-2; tentative D call: TRBD1 (6 bases). V gave up 6 bases and J gave up 4 bases, with 15 bases separating them. CDR1 and CDR2 (germline): SQVTM, ANQGSEA. CDR3 length: 13 residues. Here the CDR3 reads CSVGGGPVYGYTF. As DNA, the CDR3 is TGCAGCGTGGGAGGGGGTCCCGTCTATGGCTACACCTTC.

The chain couples TRBV7-2 to TRBJ2-5; 7 nucleotides align to TRBD2. The trim removed 4 bases at V and 1 base at J, leaving 9 bases unmatched. Germline V gene data show CDR1 as SGHTA and CDR2 as FQGNSA. The CDR3 spans 16 residues. The CDR3 loop reads CASSSRGLAVQETQYF. The CDR3 bases are TGTGCCAGCAGCTCCCGCGGGCTAGCGGTCCAAGAGACCCAGTACTTC.

The chain joins TRBV11-2 to TRBJ2-5; weak D call: TRBD2 (7 bases). V lost 5 bases to trimming and J lost 5 bases, with 21 bases between them. The CDR3 is 16 residues long. Looked up from germline, CDR1 is SGHAT and CDR2 is FQNNGV. In DNA, the CDR3 is TGTGCCAGCAGCCCGGGGGGCGGGGTGTGGAGCGAGACCCAGTACTTC. Protein sequence: CASSPGGGVWSETQYF.

The V call is TRBV30, the J call TRBJ1-2, with D possibly matching TRBD1 (5 bases). The CDR3 has 14 residues. The V end lost 2 bases, the J end lost 8 bases, and 18 bases lay between the germline ends. Germline V CDR1 and CDR2: GTSNPN, SVGIG (reference sequence). The CDR3 DNA reads TGTGCCTGGAGTCGAGACAGCCCTCTTGGGGGCTACACCTTC. It is translated as CAWSRDSPLGGYTF.

This clone was observed a few times. V gene TRBV18 combines with J gene TRBJ2-2; 10 nucleotides line up with TRBD2. V shed 3 bases and J 10 bases; nucleotides not matched to a gene: 5. Germline V gene lookup returns CDR1 KGHSH and CDR2 LQKENI. This CDR3 comprises 14 residues. CDR3 in amino acids: CASSPQRGGKELFF. The CDR3, as DNA: TGTGCCAGCTCACCTCAGCGGGGGGGCAAGGAGCTGTTTTTT.

The rearrangement uses TRBV25-1 and TRBJ2-2; D not certain. Trimming left V 3 bases short and J 8 bases short, with 4 bases between. The CDR3 is made up of 11 amino acids. Germline V gene sequence: CDR1 MGHDK, CDR2 SYGVNS. CDR3 sequence reads: CASSESGELFF. The CDR3 DNA reads as TGTGCCAGCAGTGAGTCGGGGGAGCTGTTTTTT.

This clone was seen a few times. The gene calls are TRBV19 and TRBJ1-6; weak D call: TRBD1 (6 bases). The CDR3 sequence is 15 residues long. Trimming took 3 bases from V and 6 from J, leaving 12 bases between them. The germline gives CDR1 LNHDA, CDR2 SQIVND (reference sequence). The CDR3 nucleotides read TGTGCCAGTAGTATGACGGACAGTGGTAATTCACCCCTCCACTTT. Its translation is CASSMTDSGNSPLHF.

The genes are TRBV19 and TRBJ2-7, with TRBD1 as a possible D gene (5 bases). The CDR3 spans 15 residues. V lost 1 base and J 3 bases, leaving 13 bases between the germline ends. Germline V lookup: CDR1 LNHDA, CDR2 SQIVND (reference sequence). CDR3 in DNA: TGTGCCAGTAGTATAGGGGATACAGGCCTCTACGAGCAGTACTTC. Residues: CASSIGDTGLYEQYF.

V is TRBV30 and J is TRBJ1-1; perhaps TRBD1 as D (6 bases). Germline values: CDR1 GTSNPN, CDR2 SVGIG (reference sequence). The length of the CDR3 is 13 residues. The V end lost 4 bases, the J end lost 1 base, and 10 bases lay between the germline ends. DNA for the CDR3: TGTGCCTGGAACCAGGGGCCGAACACTGAAGCTTTCTTT. Protein product: CAWNQGPNTEAFF.

The chain is built from TRBV7-9 and TRBJ1-5; a possible D gene is TRBD1 (5 bases). This CDR3 has 15 residues. Germline V gene sequence: CDR1 SEHNR, CDR2 FQNEAQ (reference sequence). Trimming left V 1 base short and J 3 bases short, with 10 bases between. The CDR3 DNA reads as TGTGCCAGCAGCTTAGGTGCAGGGAACAATCAGCCCCAGCATTTT. This codes for CASSLGAGNNQPQHF.

This clone was counted a single time. This chain connects TRBV19 to TRBJ2-5; 7 bases line up with TRBD1. This CDR3 region has 15 residues. Germline V CDR1 and CDR2: LNHDA, SQIVND (reference sequence). Trimming cost V 1 base and J 9 bases; bases outside gene matches: 11. CDR3 in amino acids: CASSIATGRLWAQYF. The CDR3 bases are TGTGCCAGTAGTATAGCGACAGGGCGATTGTGGGCCCAGTACTTC. The entire variable domain, with the rest obtained from reference TRBV19 and TRBJ2-5, is as follows: DGGITQSPKYLFRKEGQNVTLSCEQNLNHDAMYWYRQDPGQGLRLIYYSQIVNDFQKGDIAEGYSVSREKKESFPLTVTSAQKNPTAFYLCASSIATGRLWAQYFGPGTRLLVL.

The chain has TRBV5-6 and TRBJ1-4; 7 bases align to TRBD1. CDR1 SGHDT and CDR2 YYEEEE come from the germline V gene. Trimming took 4 bases from V and 7 from J; bases not matched to a gene: 10. This CDR3 has 15 residues. The CDR3 sequence: CASSVLTGKGEKLFF. In DNA, the CDR3 is TGTGCCAGCAGCGTACTGACAGGGAAGGGTGAAAAACTGTTTTTT. Full variable domain (rest looked up from reference TRBV5-6 and TRBJ1-4): DAGVTQSPTHLIKTRGQQVTLRCSPKSGHDTVSWYQQALGQGPQFIFQYYEEEERQRGNFPDRFSGHQFPNYSSELNVNALLLGDSALYLCASSVLTGKGEKLFFGSGTQLSVL.